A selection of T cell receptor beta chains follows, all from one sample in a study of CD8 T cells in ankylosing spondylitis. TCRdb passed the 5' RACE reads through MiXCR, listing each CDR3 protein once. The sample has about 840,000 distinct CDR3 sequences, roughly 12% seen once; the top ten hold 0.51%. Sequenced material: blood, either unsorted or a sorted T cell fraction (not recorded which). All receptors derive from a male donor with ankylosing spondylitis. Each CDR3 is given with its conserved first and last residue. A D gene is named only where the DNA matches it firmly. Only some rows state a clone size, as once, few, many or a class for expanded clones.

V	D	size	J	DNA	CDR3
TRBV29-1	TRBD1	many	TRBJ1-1	TGCAGCGTCCAAAAAAGACAGGGAGACACTGAAGCTTTCTTT	CSVQKRQGDTEAFF
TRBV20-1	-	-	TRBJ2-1	TGCAGTGCTTCGTCGCCCCGTCTTCTTGAGCAGTTCTTC	CSASSPRLLEQFF
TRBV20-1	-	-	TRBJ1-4	TGCAGTGCCTATAGTTTGGACGAAAAACTGTTTTTT	CSAYSLDEKLFF
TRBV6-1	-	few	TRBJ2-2	TGTGCCAGCAGCCCGAGTAGAGTCACCGGGGAGCTGTTTTTT	CASSPSRVTGELFF
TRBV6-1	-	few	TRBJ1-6	TGTGCCAGCAATGGTCGGGTGGTAAATTCACCCCTCCACTTT	CASNGRVVNSPLHF
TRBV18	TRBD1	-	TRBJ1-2	TGTGCCAGCTCACCAATCGTACCGGGACAGGGGTTGCATGGCTACACCTTC	CASSPIVPGQGLHGYTF
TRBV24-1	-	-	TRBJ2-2	TGTGCCACCACCGGGCGGGAGAACACCGGGGAGCTGTTTTTT	CATTGRENTGELFF
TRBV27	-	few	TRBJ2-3	TGTGCCAGCAGTTGGAGGTTCAGAGATACGCAGTATTTT	CASSWRFRDTQYF
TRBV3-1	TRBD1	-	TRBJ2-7	TGTGCCAGCAGCCCCCGGACAGGGAAGGCTTACGAGCAGTACTTC	CASSPRTGKAYEQYF
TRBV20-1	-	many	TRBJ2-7	TGCAGTGCTAGCGGGACCGGTCTCTACGAGCAGTACTTC	CSASGTGLYEQYF
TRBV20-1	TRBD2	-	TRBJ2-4	TGCAGTGCTCGCGGGGTAGCGGGGGGGAGAGCCAAAAACATTCAGTACTTC	CSARGVAGGRAKNIQYF
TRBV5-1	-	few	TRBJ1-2	TGCGCCAGCAGCTTGGGCACGCCCGGGTTTTATGGCTACACCTTC	CASSLGTPGFYGYTF
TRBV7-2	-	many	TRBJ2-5	TGTGCCAGCAGCTTAGACAGGGATCAAGAGACCCAGTACTTC	CASSLDRDQETQYF
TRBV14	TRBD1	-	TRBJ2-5	TGTGCCAGCAGCCTACAGGGGTGGTACCAAGAGACCCAGTACTTC	CASSLQGWYQETQYF
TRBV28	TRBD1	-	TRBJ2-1	TGTGCCAGCAGTAATGCCGGGACAGGGACGCAGCAGTTCTTC	CASSNAGTGTQQFF